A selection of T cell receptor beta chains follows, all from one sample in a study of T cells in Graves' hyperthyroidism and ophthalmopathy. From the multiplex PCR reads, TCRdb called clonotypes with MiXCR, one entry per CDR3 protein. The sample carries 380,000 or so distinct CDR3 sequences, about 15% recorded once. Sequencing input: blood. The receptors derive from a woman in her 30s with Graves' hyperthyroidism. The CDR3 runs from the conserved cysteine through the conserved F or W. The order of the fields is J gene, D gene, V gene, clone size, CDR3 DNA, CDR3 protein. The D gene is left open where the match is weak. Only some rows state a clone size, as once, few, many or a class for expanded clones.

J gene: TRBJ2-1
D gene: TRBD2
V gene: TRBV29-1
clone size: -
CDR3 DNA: TGCAGCGTTAAAAAAGGACTAGCGGACAATGAGCAGCTCTTC
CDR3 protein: CSVKKGLADNEQLF

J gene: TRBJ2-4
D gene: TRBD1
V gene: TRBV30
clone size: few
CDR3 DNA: TGTGCCTGGGACAGGGGAGTGGGCAAAAACATTCAGTACTTC
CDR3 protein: CAWDRGVGKNIQYF

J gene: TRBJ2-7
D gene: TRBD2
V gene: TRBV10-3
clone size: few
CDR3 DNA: TGTGCCATCAGTCGGCGGGAGGTCCCCCCCTACGAGCAGTACTTC
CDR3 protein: CAISRREVPPYEQYF

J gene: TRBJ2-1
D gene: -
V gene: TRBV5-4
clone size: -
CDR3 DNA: TGTGCCAGCAGCATGAAGCGGAAGGTCAACATAAATGAGCAGTTCTTC
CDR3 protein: CASSMKRKVNINEQFF

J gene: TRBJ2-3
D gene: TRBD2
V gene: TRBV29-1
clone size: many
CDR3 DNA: TGCAGCGTTTCCCGGGAGGTGGGAGATACGCAGTATTTT
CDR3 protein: CSVSREVGDTQYF

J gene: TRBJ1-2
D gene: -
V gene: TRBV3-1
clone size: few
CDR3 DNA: TGTGCCAGCAGGACAGGTTACTATGGCTACACCTTC
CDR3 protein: CASRTGYYGYTF

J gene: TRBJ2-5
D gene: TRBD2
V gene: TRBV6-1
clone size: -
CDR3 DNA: TGTGCCAGCAGTGATTTGGCGGGGGGCCCTCAAGAGACCCAGTACTTC
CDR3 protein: CASSDLAGGPQETQYF

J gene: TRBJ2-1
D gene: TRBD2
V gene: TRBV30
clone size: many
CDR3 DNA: TGTGCCTGGAGTACCGGGACTAGCGGGGAAGGGGGTGAGCAGTTCTTC
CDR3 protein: CAWSTGTSGEGGEQFF

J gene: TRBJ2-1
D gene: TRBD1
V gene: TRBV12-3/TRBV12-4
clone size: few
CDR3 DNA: TGTGCCAGCAGTTTCCGGGACAGGGGAGGTGAGCAGTTCTTC
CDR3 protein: CASSFRDRGGEQFF

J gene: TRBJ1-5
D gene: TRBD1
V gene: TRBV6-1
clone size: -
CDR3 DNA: TGTGCCAGCAACACAGGGGGGGGCATTACTAAGCCCCAGCATTTT
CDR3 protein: CASNTGGGITKPQHF

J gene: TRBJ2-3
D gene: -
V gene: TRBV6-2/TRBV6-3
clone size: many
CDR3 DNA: TGTGCCAGCAGTTACTCGAAGATCTTCGACAGAAACACAGATACGCAGTATTTT
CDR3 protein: CASSYSKIFDRNTDTQYF

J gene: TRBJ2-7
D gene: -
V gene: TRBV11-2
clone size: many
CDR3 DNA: TGTGCCAGCAGCTCCCATCGGGCCAACGAGCAGTACTTC
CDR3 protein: CASSSHRANEQYF

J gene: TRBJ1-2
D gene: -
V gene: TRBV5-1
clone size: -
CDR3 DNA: TGCGCCAGCAGCTTGGAGGGCAACAGTGGCTACACCTTC
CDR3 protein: CASSLEGNSGYTF

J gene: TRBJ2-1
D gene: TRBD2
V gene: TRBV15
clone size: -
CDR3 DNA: TGTGCCACCAGCAGAGTCGGGGGCGGGAGGGGCAATGAGCAGTTCTTC
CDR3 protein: CATSRVGGGRGNEQFF

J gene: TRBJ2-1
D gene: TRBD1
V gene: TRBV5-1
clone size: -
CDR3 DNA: TGCGCCAGCAGCTTGACTTGGACAGGGGTCTACAATGAGCAGTTCTTC
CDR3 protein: CASSLTWTGVYNEQFF

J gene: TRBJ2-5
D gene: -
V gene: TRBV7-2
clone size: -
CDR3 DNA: TGTGCCAGCAGCTTAGCGACCCCGCAAGAGACCCAGTACTTC
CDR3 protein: CASSLATPQETQYF

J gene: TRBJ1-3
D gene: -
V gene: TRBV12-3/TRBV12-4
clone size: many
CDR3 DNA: TGTGCCAGCAGTGAATCCAGGGGTTCACTCTCCGGAAACACCATATATTTT
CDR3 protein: CASSESRGSLSGNTIYF

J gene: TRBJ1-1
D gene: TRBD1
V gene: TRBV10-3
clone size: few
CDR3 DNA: TGTGCCACGAACAGGGGTCGGGGTGAAGCTTTCTTT
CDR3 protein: CATNRGRGEAFF

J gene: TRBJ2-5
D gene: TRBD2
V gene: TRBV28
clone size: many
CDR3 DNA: TGTGCCAGCAGACTAAGACTAGCGGGAATTAGTCCCCAAGAGACCCAGTACTTC
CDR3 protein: CASRLRLAGISPQETQYF

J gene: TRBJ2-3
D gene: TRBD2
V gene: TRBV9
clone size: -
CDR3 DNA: TGTGCCAGCAGCGTAGCATCTAGCGGGACAAACGATACGCAGTATTTT
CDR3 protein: CASSVASSGTNDTQYF

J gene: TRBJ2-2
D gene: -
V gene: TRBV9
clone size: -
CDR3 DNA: TGTGCCAGCAGTGATGGGGACCCCCCGGGAACCGGGGAGCTGTTTTTT
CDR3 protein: CASSDGDPPGTGELFF

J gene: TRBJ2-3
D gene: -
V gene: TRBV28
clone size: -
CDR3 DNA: TGTGCCAGCGGAAATTCCGGCGAACCCACAGATACGCAGTATTTT
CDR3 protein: CASGNSGEPTDTQYF

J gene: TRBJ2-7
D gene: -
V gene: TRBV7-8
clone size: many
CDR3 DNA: TGTGCCAGCAGCCCGTCGGGAGACCGGGAGCAGTACTTC
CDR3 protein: CASSPSGDREQYF

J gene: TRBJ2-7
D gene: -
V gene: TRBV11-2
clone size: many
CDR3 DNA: TGTGCCAGCAGCGGGACCCTAGGGGATATACAGTACTTC
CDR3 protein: CASSGTLGDIQYF

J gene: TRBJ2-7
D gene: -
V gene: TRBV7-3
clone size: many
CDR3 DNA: TGTGCCAGCAGCCCCGATAGTGGGGGAGATGAGCAGTACTTC
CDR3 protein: CASSPDSGGDEQYF

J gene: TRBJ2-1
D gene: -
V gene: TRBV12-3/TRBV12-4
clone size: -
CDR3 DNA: TGTGCCAGCAGACTAACAGAGGTTAATGAGCAGTTCTTC
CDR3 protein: CASRLTEVNEQFF

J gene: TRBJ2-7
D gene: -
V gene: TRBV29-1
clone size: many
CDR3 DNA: TGCAGCGTCGCCACAAACTACGAGCAGTACTTC
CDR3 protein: CSVATNYEQYF

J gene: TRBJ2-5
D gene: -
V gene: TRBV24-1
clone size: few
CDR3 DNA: TGTGCCACCAGTGACTGGGACCTCGGGACCCAGTACTTC
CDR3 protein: CATSDWDLGTQYF

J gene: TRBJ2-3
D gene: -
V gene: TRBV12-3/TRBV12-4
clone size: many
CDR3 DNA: TGTGCCAGCAGTGCCGAATTGCCCAACCTGAGCACAGATACGCAGTATTTT
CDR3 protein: CASSAELPNLSTDTQYF

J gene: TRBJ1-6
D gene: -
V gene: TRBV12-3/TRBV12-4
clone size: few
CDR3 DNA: TGTGCCTATAATTCACCCCTCCACTTT
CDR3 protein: CAYNSPLHF

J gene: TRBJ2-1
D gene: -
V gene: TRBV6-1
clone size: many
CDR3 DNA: TGTGCCAGCACCCAGGGTACAGGAAGGGACGAGGAGCAGTTCTTC
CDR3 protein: CASTQGTGRDEEQFF

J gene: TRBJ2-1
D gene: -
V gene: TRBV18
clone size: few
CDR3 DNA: TGTGCCAGCTCTCCTGATAATCTAGGGAGTAATGAGCAGTTCTTC
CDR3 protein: CASSPDNLGSNEQFF

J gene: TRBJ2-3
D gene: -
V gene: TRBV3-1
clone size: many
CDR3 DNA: TGTGCCAGCAGCCGGTTAACAGATACGCAGTATTTT
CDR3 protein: CASSRLTDTQYF

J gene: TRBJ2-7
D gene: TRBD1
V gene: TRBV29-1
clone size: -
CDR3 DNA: TGCAGCGTAGGATATTCGGGACAGGGGATCTACGAGCAGTACTTC
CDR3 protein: CSVGYSGQGIYEQYF

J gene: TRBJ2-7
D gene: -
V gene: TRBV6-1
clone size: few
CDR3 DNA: TGTGCCAGCAGCCAACCCCACGCGTCCTACGAGCAGTACTTC
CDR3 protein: CASSQPHASYEQYF

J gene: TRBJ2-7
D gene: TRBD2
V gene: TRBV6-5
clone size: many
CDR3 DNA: TGTGCCAGCAGTTACTGGTATCCAGGTTCTCCGTTAGCGGGAAGAGGCGAGCAGTACTTC
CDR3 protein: CASSYWYPGSPLAGRGEQYF

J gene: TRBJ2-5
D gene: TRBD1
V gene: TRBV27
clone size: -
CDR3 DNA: TGTGCCAGCAGTGACAGGGGTTGGGAGACCCAGTACTTC
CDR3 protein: CASSDRGWETQYF

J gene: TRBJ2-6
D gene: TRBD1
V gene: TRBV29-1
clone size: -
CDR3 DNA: TGCAGCGTCGGGACAGACTCTGGGGCCAACGTCCTGACTTTC
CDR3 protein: CSVGTDSGANVLTF

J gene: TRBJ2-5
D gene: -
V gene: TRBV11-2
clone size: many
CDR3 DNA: TGTGCCAGCAGCCCCCCCATAACAGAGACCCAGTACTTC
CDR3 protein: CASSPPITETQYF

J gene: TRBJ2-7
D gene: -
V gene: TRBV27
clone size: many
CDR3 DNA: TGTGCCAGCAGTTCCCACACGGAAACGTACGAGCAGTACTTC
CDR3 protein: CASSSHTETYEQYF